What follows describes a single TCR beta chain. The antigen is not known. Germline V gives CDR1 SGHTA, CDR2 FQGNSA. The V and J ends lost 1 base and 7 bases respectively, with 4 bases between them. CDR3 length: 11 residues. This sample stems from a study of graft-versus-host responses after intestinal transplantation. Whole-study context: Isolated intestinal, liver-intestinal, or multivisceral transplants had been given to the recipients. Induction using anti-thymocyte globulin, followed by tacrolimus and steroids for two to three years, was given to all recipients. Study-level points and caveats: GvH clones were found in recipient marrow; some appeared first in ileum or blood.

The method was immunoSEQ multiplex PCR; TCRdb's version includes in-frame clones alone and lacks a portion of them. The sample holds roughly 100,000 clones, over 75% seen once. The chain has TRBV7-2 and TRBJ2-5; D is ambiguous. This sequence was found in a human donor who received an intestinal transplant. Here the sequenced sample was unstimulated CD4+ T cells sorted from spleen or lymph node cells, taken before intestinal transplant. CDR3 residues: CASSLGWTQYF. Here the CDR3 DNA reads TGTGCCAGCAGCTTAGGGTGGACCCAGTACTTC.